This T cell receptor beta chain appears in the sequencing data of a study of T cell changes during pregnancy in multiple sclerosis (dated by TCRdb to the late 2010s). Regarding the complete study: In women with multiple sclerosis, the researchers looked at how the T cell repertoire shifted as pregnancy progressed.

The CDR3 goes from the cysteine to the phenylalanine over 11 residues. Solely the CDR3 DNA is kept, with 33 bases framed from the first base. The germline V gene encodes CDR1 DFQATT and CDR2 SNEGSKA (reference sequence). Deletion took 5 bases off V and 1 base off J, with a span of 5 bases between the germline ends. To prepare the library, the immunoSEQ multiplex PCR assay was applied. Entries here come from immuneACCESS through TCRdb and include only in-frame sequences with V and J called. Some clones fail to appear in such tables; in the studies checked, an unresolved V gene covers under half of the shortfall, and the cause of the remainder is unknown. This sample lists approximately 70,000 clones; roughly 92% were detected once. The ten largest clones capture roughly 2% of the sample. This clone turned up a few times. The antigen this receptor binds is unknown. Per-base qualities were not stored, and no clone one base away is much larger.

The clonotype was recovered from a female donor with multiple sclerosis, enrolled in a pregnancy study. Specimen: peripheral blood, collected in the second trimester of pregnancy. The chain is made from TRBV20-1 and TRBJ1-2, with the D gene not clear enough to name. Here the CDR3 is given as CSAPFNYGYTF. The DNA is as follows: TGCAGTGCTCCATTTAACTATGGCTACACCTTC.